The 10 T cell receptor beta chains in this list originate from one sample, sequenced in a study of T cell clonotyping in hematopoietic cell transplantation. TCRdb keeps only in-frame clones here, not all; method: immunoSEQ multiplex PCR. Of around 16,000 clones listed, less than 80% are singletons. The sample was PBMCs, taken 30 days after allogeneic stem cell transplant. The source of these receptors is a male patient aged 50 or older who had an allogeneic stem cell transplant from an unrelated donor, so T cells may come from the graft donor. Some clones in this sample may be carry-over from other donors' samples.

The chain has TRBV10-3 and TRBJ1-4; TRBD1 aligns across 9 bases. CDR3 size: 13 residues. Germline V gene sequence: CDR1 ENHRY, CDR2 SYGVKD. After removal of 10 bases from V and 6 bases from J, the junction contained 6 bases not matched to a gene. In DNA form, the CDR3 reads TGTGCCACCCAGACAGGGGGTGATGAAAAACTGTTTTTT. It translates to CATQTGGDEKLFF.

The V gene is TRBV5-1, the J gene TRBJ1-6, with D hard to call. There are 14 residues in the CDR3. In germline, CDR1 is SGHRS, CDR2 YFSETQ. Trimming removed 9 bases from V and 8 bases from J, with 18 bases in between. CDR3 sequence reads: CATRPGVVDSPLHF. The CDR3 DNA reads as TGCGCCACCAGACCCGGGGTCGTCGATTCACCCCTCCACTTT.

This chain uses TRBV7-8 with TRBJ1-2; a weak D match, TRBD1 (6 bases). The CDR3 has 14 residues. Germline V gene sequence: CDR1 SGHVS, CDR2 FQNEAQ. For the CDR3, the DNA is TGTGCTTCCACCCGGGGGCGGGGAGTCTATGGCTACACCTTC. Protein: CASTRGRGVYGYTF.

The chain has TRBV4-1 and TRBJ2-7, with D possibly TRBD1 on 5 matching bases. Trimming removed 6 bases from V and 6 bases from J, with 15 bases in between. CDR1 and CDR2 from the germline V gene are MGHRA and YSYEKL. This CDR3 has 13 residues. As DNA, the CDR3 is TGCGCCAGCAGTCCAAATCAGGGCGGCGAGCAGTACTTC. Encoded protein: CASSPNQGGEQYF.

The rearrangement uses TRBV6-5 and TRBJ2-1, with 8 bases identical to TRBD1. The CDR3 has 14 amino acids. With 4 bases clipped from V and 9 bases from J, the junction kept 8 bases outside the gene matches. The germline V gene encodes CDR1 MNHEY and CDR2 SVGAGI. CDR3: CASSLGQGAAEQFF. CDR3 nucleotide sequence: TGTGCCAGCAGTTTGGGCCAGGGGGCCGCTGAGCAGTTCTTC.

The chain uses TRBV18 and TRBJ2-7; D not certain. The V end lost 2 bases, the J end lost 4 bases, and 6 bases lay between the germline ends. Looked up from germline, CDR1 is KGHSH and CDR2 is LQKENI. The CDR3 sequence is 12 residues long. This chain's CDR3 is CASSPFQYEQYF. CDR3 in DNA: TGTGCCAGCTCACCATTTCAGTACGAGCAGTACTTC.

The J gene is TRBJ2-7, the V gene TRBV14; D unresolved. The CDR3 covers 12 residues. V lost 3 bases and J lost 5, with 8 bases in between. CDR1 and CDR2 from the germline V gene are SGHDN and FVKESK. The CDR3 reads CASSQDLDEQYF. Here the CDR3 DNA reads TGTGCCAGCAGCCAGGACCTGGACGAGCAGTACTTC.

In this sample, this clone turned up a few times. For the CDR3, the DNA is TGTGCCAGCAGTGATGAAGGGCGCAGCAATCAGCCCCAGCATTTT. Translated: CASSDEGRSNQPQHF. The J gene is TRBJ1-5, the V gene TRBV6-1; no reliable D call. CDR3 length equals 15 residues. The ends were cut back, 3 bases at V and 1 base at J, with 10 bases in the middle. Germline V gene data show CDR1 as MNHNS and CDR2 as SASEGT.

In this sample, this clone turned up a few times. This rearrangement joins TRBV11-3 to TRBJ2-7; D unclear. V lost 5 bases and J 0 bases, leaving 11 bases between the germline ends. Germline V gene data show CDR1 as SGHNT and CDR2 as YENEEA. The CDR3 runs to 14 residues. The CDR3: CASSPRRSSYEQYF. CDR3 sequence (DNA): TGTGCCAGCAGCCCAAGACGGAGCTCCTACGAGCAGTACTTC.

In its sample, this clone was seen a few times. The V gene is TRBV10-3, the J gene TRBJ1-3; D gene uncertain. Germline assignment: CDR1 ENHRY and CDR2 SYGVKD. The germline V and J ends were trimmed by 6 bases and 0 bases, with 6 bases remaining between them. There are 13 residues in the CDR3. This chain's CDR3 is CAIRVPSGNTIYF. The DNA of the CDR3 is TGTGCCATCAGAGTCCCCTCTGGAAACACCATATATTTT.